This T cell receptor beta chain derives from a study of blood T cell repertoires in COVID-19. Study in general: Nucleic acid was either cDNA or gDNA, and it came from T cells, B-cell-depleted T cells, or PBMCs.

Losses at the gene ends were 4 bases for V and 3 bases for J; bases not matched to a gene: 10. The CDR3 runs to 16 residues. This clone turned up a few times. Here immunoSEQ multiplex PCR was the method, and the copy in TCRdb shows in-frame clones only, minus some. The data show about 180,000 clones, 80% to 90% seen once. The clonotype was recovered from a man in his sixties with acute or convalescent COVID-19. Sequencing used peripheral blood. The chain employs TRBV23-1 and TRBJ2-7; 9 bases fit TRBD1. TRBV23-1 belongs to the ORF category, with a function that is uncertain. In nucleotides, the CDR3 is TGCGCCAGCAGTCCTCCCGGGGGGACAGGGAGCTACGAGCAGTACTTC. This codes for CASSPPGGTGSYEQYF.